This T cell receptor beta chain came from a study of T cell repertoires in cytomegalovirus infection. Points from the study as a whole: Accumulated public TCR beta family frequency recognized individuals carrying CMV together with the relevant HLA. HLA-C-restricted CMV clonotypes gave the most frequent clonotype in two of eight donors.

This CDR3 is 17 amino acids long. V was pared by 5 bases and J by 5 bases, with 8 bases of the junction left unmatched. Germline V CDR1 and CDR2: SGHTA, FQGNSA. Ten or more counts support this clonotype. Its antigen is still unknown. A single record per CDR3 protein comes from TCRdb applying MiXCR to the reads. The table shows a few hundred thousand distinct CDR3 sequences, with more than 20% occurring only once. Sequences were obtained from PBMCs. The chain has TRBV7-2 and TRBJ2-2; TRBD2 agrees at 13 bases. This clonotype was sampled from a human donor in good health (CMV status not recorded). Some clones in this sample may be carry-over from other donors' samples. The CDR3 loop is CASSPTTSGRGTGELFF. The CDR3 DNA reads TGTGCCAGCAGCCCCACCACTAGCGGGAGGGGGACCGGGGAGCTGTTTTTT. The variable domain in full, completed from reference TRBV7-2 and TRBJ2-2, reads GAGVSQSPSNKVTEKGKDVELRCDPISGHTALYWYRQSLGQGLEFLIYFQGNSAPDKSGLPSDRFSAERTGGSVSTLTIQRTQQEDSAVYLCASSPTTSGRGTGELFFGEGSRLTVL.